This passage covers 19 T cell receptor beta chains from one sample sequenced in a study of PD-1 blockade in mismatch repair-deficient tumors. Produced via immunoSEQ multiplex PCR; TCRdb's table is partial and in-frame only. This table holds under 85,000 clones, around 80% found once. Sequenced material: peripheral blood, taken 2 weeks after starting pembrolizumab. The receptors derive from an adult with mismatch repair-deficient cancer.

This rearrangement joins TRBV6-1 to TRBJ2-7, with TRBD1 as a possible D gene (5 bases). The V gene lost 8 bases and the J gene lost 4 bases, with 18 bases spanning the gap. Germline-derived CDR1 and CDR2 are MNHNS and SASEGT. The CDR3 consists of 14 residues. CDR3 coding DNA: TGTGCCAGCGGATCCGACAGACTTCTTTACGAGCAGTACTTC. This sequence encodes CASGSDRLLYEQYF.

The rearrangement joins TRBV7-9 to TRBJ1-5; D perhaps matches TRBD1 (6 bases). Germline CDR1 SEHNR, CDR2 FQNEAQ (reference sequence). CDR3 length: 13 residues. The ends were cut back, 10 bases at V and 6 bases at J, with 16 bases in the middle. For the CDR3, the DNA is TGTGCCAACCACTCGGGGGGCCTTCAGCCCCAGCATTTT. Translating it yields CANHSGGLQPQHF.

CDR3 residues: CASSTGLAGGGEQFF. The CDR3 coding sequence is TGTGCCAGCAGCACCGGACTAGCGGGAGGAGGGGAGCAGTTCTTC. The rearrangement links TRBV7-3 to TRBJ2-1, with TRBD2 matching over 14 bases. There are 15 residues in the CDR3. CDR1 and CDR2 from the germline V gene are SGHTA and FQGTGA. Trimming took 5 bases from V and 10 from J; bases not matched to a gene: 7.

This rearrangement joins TRBV29-1 to TRBJ1-1; TRBD1 is a possible D gene (6 bases). V was trimmed by 4 bases and J by 2 bases, leaving 14 bases between them. Germline V CDR1 and CDR2: SQVTM, ANQGSEA. The CDR3 has 14 amino acids. This CDR3 is CSVVRGTSNTEAFF. Written as DNA, the CDR3 is TGCAGCGTTGTCAGGGGAACATCCAACACTGAAGCTTTCTTT.

The V call is TRBV10-2, the J call TRBJ1-1, with a weak D call TRBD1 (5 bases). V was cut by 2 bases and J by 7 bases, with 17 bases left in between. The CDR3 covers 15 residues. Germline CDR1 and CDR2: WSHSY and SAAADI. CDR3 residues: CASSEPRSGRSEAFF. CDR3 bases: TGCGCCAGCAGTGAGCCTAGGTCGGGGCGAAGTGAAGCTTTCTTT.

V gene TRBV4-1 combines with J gene TRBJ2-5, with TRBD2 matching 10 bases. Germline CDR1 MGHRA, CDR2 YSYEKL. CDR3 length: 17 residues. V trimming: 5 bases; J trimming: 1 base; junction bases outside the gene matches: 10. In DNA, the CDR3 is TGCGCCAGCAGCTCACGGACTAGCGGAAACTTCCAAGAGACCCAGTACTTC. Amino acid sequence: CASSSRTSGNFQETQYF.

A single count supports this clone. V and J are TRBV7-8 and TRBJ2-7; no reliable D call. This CDR3 contains 13 residues. The germline V gene has CDR1 SGHVS and CDR2 FQNEAQ. Trimming shortened V by 6 bases and J by 3 bases, and 12 bases separated the two germline ends. DNA for the CDR3: TGTGCCAGCAGTTTTACCCGCGACTACGAGCAGTACTTC. It codes for CASSFTRDYEQYF. The full variable domain, with the rest looked up from reference TRBV7-8 and TRBJ2-7, is GAGVSQSPRYKVAKRGQDVALRCDPISGHVSLFWYQQALGQGPEFLTYFQNEAQLDKSGLPSDRFFAERPEGSVSTLKIQRTQQEDSAVYLCASSFTRDYEQYFGPGTRLTVT.

There are a few counts of this clone. This chain connects TRBV5-1 to TRBJ1-3; 8 bases fit TRBD1. The V gene's germline CDR1 is SGHRS and CDR2 YFSETQ. J was trimmed by 2 bases and V by 4 bases; bases with no gene match: 11. CDR3 size: 17 residues. The CDR3 nucleotides are TGCGCCAGCAGCCCAAGACCTTTGGACAGGGCTGGAAACACCATATATTTT. It encodes CASSPRPLDRAGNTIYF.

The rearrangement links TRBV9 to TRBJ1-2, with unresolved D. The CDR3 contains 13 residues. Germline CDR1 reads SGDLS; CDR2 reads YYNGEE. Trimming cost V 4 bases and J 1 base, with 8 bases left between them. The CDR3 loop is CASSPASNYGYTF. The CDR3 DNA reads TGTGCCAGCAGCCCCGCAAGTAACTATGGCTACACCTTC. The full variable domain, in which reference TRBV9 and TRBJ1-2 provide the parts outside the CDR3, is DSGVTQTPKHLITATGQRVTLRCSPRSGDLSVYWYQQSLDQGLQFLIQYYNGEERAKGNILERFSAQQFPDLHSELNLSSLELGDSALYFCASSPASNYGYTFGSGTRLTVV.

The gene calls are TRBV15 and TRBJ2-4; D is unresolved. V was clipped by 1 base and J by 8 bases, with 15 bases between them. Germline values: CDR1 LNHNV, CDR2 YYDKDF (reference sequence). This CDR3 contains 15 residues. The CDR3, as DNA: TGTGCCACCAGCAGAGGCGGTGGGTCCATTGACATTCAGTACTTC. Protein product: CATSRGGGSIDIQYF. Complete variable domain (other parts from reference TRBV15 and TRBJ2-4): DAMVIQNPRYQVTQFGKPVTLSCSQTLNHNVMYWYQQKSSQAPKLLFHYYDKDFNNEADTPDNFQSRRPNTSFCFLDIRSPGLGDTAMYLCATSRGGGSIDIQYFGAGTRLSVL.

This clone was recorded a few times. This chain uses TRBV19 with TRBJ2-3; TRBD2 aligns across 11 bases. V lost 5 bases and J lost 0; bases outside the gene matches: 4. Germline V gene sequence: CDR1 LNHDA, CDR2 SQIVND (reference sequence). CDR3 length: 16 amino acids. CDR3 region: CASSSGLADSTDTQYF. The CDR3 nucleotides read TGTGCCAGTAGTTCGGGACTAGCGGACAGCACAGATACGCAGTATTTT.

This clone showed up just a few times. The chain uses TRBV15 and TRBJ1-4; D is ambiguous. This CDR3 contains 15 residues. In germline, CDR1 is LNHNV, CDR2 YYDKDF (reference sequence). Trimming pared 0 bases from V and 4 bases from J, leaving 9 bases between. CDR3 sequence (DNA): TGTGCCACCAGCAGAGATGGCAGCCGTAATGAAAAACTGTTTTTT. Translating it yields CATSRDGSRNEKLFF.

The rearrangement uses TRBV6-5 and TRBJ2-7; weak D call: TRBD1 (6 bases). Trimming cost V 5 bases and J 3 bases, with 14 bases left between them. The CDR3 has 14 amino acids. Looked up from germline, CDR1 is MNHEY and CDR2 is SVGAGI. The DNA of the CDR3 is TGTGCCAGCAGTCCTCAAGGACAGAACTACGAGCAGTACTTC. Its translation: CASSPQGQNYEQYF.

The V and J genes are TRBV5-5 and TRBJ2-1; D unresolved. The V and J ends lost 0 bases and 2 bases respectively, with 3 bases between them. The CDR3 totals 13 residues. CDR1 and CDR2 from the germline V gene are SGHKS and YYEKEE (reference sequence). The CDR3 is CASSLGPYNEQFF. The CDR3 DNA sequence: TGTGCCAGCAGCTTGGGACCCTACAATGAGCAGTTCTTC.

This clone was counted only a few times. V gene TRBV2 combines with J gene TRBJ2-3; D tentatively reads TRBD1 or TRBD2 (5 bases each). This CDR3 has 15 amino acids. V gave up 4 bases and J gave up 0 bases, with 11 bases separating them. Per germline, CDR1 SNHLY and CDR2 FYNNEI. CDR3 region: CASSAGTHSTDTQYF. In DNA form, the CDR3 reads TGTGCCAGCAGTGCCGGGACCCATAGCACAGATACGCAGTATTTT.

In the case of this clone: The sample carries other DNA sequences with the same CDR3. The chain links TRBV6-5 to TRBJ2-7, with D perhaps TRBD1 (6 bases). This CDR3 has 12 amino acids. Trimming took off 5 bases at V and 4 bases at J, with 9 bases between the two ends. The germline gives CDR1 MNHEY, CDR2 SVGAGI. The CDR3 DNA reads TGTGCCAGCAGTACAGGGTCGTACGAGCAGTACTTC. Amino acids: CASSTGSYEQYF.

The chain carries TRBV7-2 and TRBJ2-7, with 8 bases identical to TRBD1. CDR1 is SGHTA and CDR2 is FQGNSA in the germline V gene. The CDR3 extends over 15 amino acids. J gave up 2 bases and V 5 bases, and 8 bases lay outside the gene matches. CDR3 amino acids: CASSQGASAAYEQYF. As DNA, the CDR3 is TGTGCCAGCAGCCAGGGGGCTAGCGCGGCCTACGAGCAGTACTTC.

The chain has TRBV5-4 and TRBJ2-7; TRBD2 agrees at 7 bases. CDR1 is SGHNT, CDR2 YYREEE, per germline (reference sequence). V lost 4 bases and J lost 6; bases outside the gene matches: 13. The CDR3 is 15 residues long. This CDR3 reads CASSPRERDGFEQYF. The CDR3 bases are TGTGCCAGCAGCCCCCGCGAGCGGGATGGGTTCGAGCAGTACTTC.

The chain has TRBV7-9 and TRBJ2-7; 9 nucleotides line up with TRBD1. With V trimmed by 4 bases and J by 6 bases, 7 bases remained unmatched. Germline CDR1 reads SEHNR; CDR2 reads FQNEAQ (reference sequence). The CDR3 length is 14 residues. The CDR3 here is CASSSLGQGSEQYF. The DNA of the CDR3 is TGTGCCAGCAGCTCCCTGGGACAGGGAAGCGAGCAGTACTTC.